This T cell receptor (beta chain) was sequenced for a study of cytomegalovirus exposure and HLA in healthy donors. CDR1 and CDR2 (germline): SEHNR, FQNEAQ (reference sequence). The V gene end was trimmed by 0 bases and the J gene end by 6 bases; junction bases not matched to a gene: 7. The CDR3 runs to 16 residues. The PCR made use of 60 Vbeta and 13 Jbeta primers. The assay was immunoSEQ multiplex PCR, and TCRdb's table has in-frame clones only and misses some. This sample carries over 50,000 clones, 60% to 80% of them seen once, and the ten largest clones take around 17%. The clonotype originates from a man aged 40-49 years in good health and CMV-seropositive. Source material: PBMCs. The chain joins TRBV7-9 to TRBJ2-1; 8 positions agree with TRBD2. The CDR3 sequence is CASSLALAGRVNEQFF. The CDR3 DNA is TGTGCCAGCAGCTTAGCGTTAGCGGGGAGGGTCAATGAGCAGTTCTTC.